This T cell receptor (beta chain) derives from a study of blood T cell repertoires in COVID-19. Study at large: The origin of the acute and convalescent COVID-19 samples was the United States, Italy and Spain. PBMCs, B-cell-depleted T cells, or T cells provided the cDNA or gDNA that made up the material.

This clone was found once. In the study's own analysis: How many nucleated cells were present was estimated from reference gene primer amplification. Profiling relied on immunoSEQ multiplex PCR, and the TCRdb table lists in-frame clones only, not all of them. V, J and clone size are taken as reported in that table, and D and trimming were inferred from the DNA itself. The top ten hold about 3.9% of the sample, which has about 160,000 clones, about 87% seen once. Germline CDR1 reads SGHTS; CDR2 reads YDEGEE. The CDR3 extends over 14 amino acids. Trimming removed 3 bases from V and 3 bases from J; junction bases left unmatched: 3.

This TCR came from a woman in her sixties or seventies who had recovered from COVID-19. The chain is built from TRBV5-8 and TRBJ1-5; 7 bases match TRBD1. Sequencing input: peripheral blood. CDR3 sequence reads: CASSSQGINQPQHF. In nucleotides, the CDR3 is TGTGCCAGCAGCTCACAGGGGATCAATCAGCCCCAGCATTTT.